This T cell receptor (beta chain) was recorded in a study of shared clonotypes between healthy human individuals. Across the study: Per-donor plates numbered three CD4 naive, three CD4 memory, two CD8 naive and one CD8 memory.

V gave up 0 bases and J gave up 4 bases, with 5 bases separating them. The CDR3 is 13 residues long. Germline V gene lookup returns CDR1 SGHNT and CDR2 YYREEE (reference sequence). The table came from immunoSEQ multiplex PCR; TCRdb's copy has only in-frame clones and leaves some out. The repertoire holds under 1,900,000 clones, with 98% as singletons. The V gene is TRBV5-4, the J gene TRBJ2-1; D is uncertain. The material sequenced was naive CD4+ T cells sorted from blood. The subset: CD45RA+ positively selected. This TCR derives from a man aged 25-45 years in good health. For the CDR3, the DNA is TGTGCCAGCAGCTTGGACCAATACAATGAGCAGTTCTTC. This encodes CASSLDQYNEQFF.